The 32 T cell receptor beta chains presented below share a single source sample, sequenced in a study of cytomegalovirus exposure and HLA in healthy donors. Researchers ran the PCR with 60 Vbeta and 13 Jbeta primers. The table came from immunoSEQ multiplex PCR; TCRdb's copy has only in-frame clones and leaves some out. The sample contains about 120,000 clones, under 85% of which appear only once. Sequencing was performed on PBMCs. The receptors stem from a woman between 18 and 30 years old in good health and CMV-seronegative.

The chain uses TRBV6-6 and TRBJ1-1, with TRBD1 matching 8 bases. The V and J ends lost 0 bases and 4 bases, in that order; junction bases with no gene match: 4. The CDR3 contains 15 residues. Germline V gene lookup returns CDR1 MNHNY and CDR2 SVGAGI (reference sequence). This CDR3 reads CASSYSSGGLTEAFF. As DNA, the CDR3 is TGTGCCAGCAGTTACTCGTCAGGGGGCCTCACTGAAGCTTTCTTT.

Concerning this clone: A read error may produce the germline difference seen at one junction end. This sequence joins TRBV4-1 and TRBJ1-6; D not resolved. The CDR3 is made up of 12 amino acids. The V gene's germline CDR1 is MGHRA and CDR2 YSYEKL. CDR3 residues: CASSQDGLGPNF. The CDR3 bases are TGCGCCAGCAGCCAAGATGGATTGGGCCCGAACTTT.

This chain connects TRBV5-1 to TRBJ1-1, with a weak D call TRBD1 (5 bases). CDR1 and CDR2 from the germline V gene are SGHRS and YFSETQ. The CDR3 sequence is 17 residues long. V gave up 4 bases and J gave up 4 bases, with 23 bases separating them. The CDR3 protein is CASSPFGAPERPTEAFF. DNA for the CDR3: TGCGCCAGCAGCCCATTTGGGGCTCCAGAGAGGCCCACTGAAGCTTTCTTT.

This chain uses TRBV6-1 with TRBJ2-3; possible D gene TRBD2, 5 bases. CDR3 size: 15 residues. Trimming removed 2 bases at V and 8 bases at J, with 17 bases between. Germline CDR1 and CDR2: MNHNS and SASEGT. The CDR3 spells CASSEQGSSEGTQYF. Here the CDR3 DNA reads TGTGCCAGCAGTGAACAAGGGAGTTCCGAGGGTACGCAGTATTTT.

The gene calls are TRBV19 and TRBJ2-3; 12 nucleotides agree with TRBD2. This CDR3 is 18 amino acids long. V lost 7 bases, J lost 0 bases, and 11 bases stayed unmatched. The germline V gene encodes CDR1 LNHDA and CDR2 SQIVND (reference sequence). The CDR3 DNA reads as TGTGCCAGTACCCTGACTAGCGGGGGCCGACCCAGCACAGATACGCAGTATTTT. Its translation is CASTLTSGGRPSTDTQYF.

This clone showed up just a few times. The DNA for the CDR3 is TGTGCCAGCAGCTTATCAGGGGAGTGGCCCCAGCATTTT. Translated: CASSLSGEWPQHF. The chain employs TRBV7-9 and TRBJ1-5; TRBD1 is a possible D gene (6 bases). The CDR3 length is 13 residues. V lost 2 bases, J lost 9 bases, and 11 bases lay in between. Germline CDR1 and CDR2: SEHNR and FQNEAQ (reference sequence).

This chain links TRBV5-4 with TRBJ2-7, with 7 bases aligning to TRBD1. V shed 4 bases and J 12 bases; nucleotides not matched to a gene: 10. Germline V gene data show CDR1 as SGHNT and CDR2 as YYREEE (reference sequence). The CDR3 loop spans 12 amino acids. Here the CDR3 reads CASSPQGKPLYF. In DNA form, the CDR3 reads TGTGCCAGCAGCCCACAGGGGAAGCCGCTGTACTTC.

This clone was counted between two and nine times. The rearrangement uses TRBV25-1 and TRBJ2-3, with 8 bases that match TRBD1. The germline V gene encodes CDR1 MGHDK and CDR2 SYGVNS. This CDR3 comprises 15 residues. J was trimmed by 6 bases and V by 4 bases; bases with no gene match: 9. CDR3 DNA: TGTGCCAGCAGTGCTGTACAGGGGGTGGTTGATACGCAGTATTTT. It yields the protein CASSAVQGVVDTQYF.

The chain carries TRBV18 and TRBJ2-5; D is unclear. The CDR3 sequence is 11 residues long. The V end was cut by 6 bases, the J end by 5 bases, with 7 bases between. The germline V gene has CDR1 KGHSH and CDR2 LQKENI. Here the CDR3 DNA reads TGTGCCAGCTCCAGCAGGGAGACCCAGTACTTC. Encoded protein: CASSSRETQYF.

This clone was picked up a small number of times. This chain links TRBV16 with TRBJ1-2; D is undetermined. V lost 0 bases to trimming and J lost 8 bases, with 13 bases between them. CDR1 KGHSY and CDR2 FQNENV come from the germline V gene. The CDR3 is 14 amino acids. This chain's CDR3 is CASSQSAGTGGYTF. CDR3 bases: TGTGCCAGCAGCCAATCAGCGGGCACGGGAGGCTACACCTTC.

This rearrangement joins TRBV25-1 to TRBJ2-7; 9 bases line up with TRBD1. The CDR3 has 16 residues. Losses at the gene ends were 1 base for V and 3 bases for J; bases not matched to a gene: 7. The germline V gene has CDR1 MGHDK and CDR2 SYGVNS. CDR3 region: CASSESFGTGFYEQYF. CDR3 sequence (DNA): TGTGCCAGCAGTGAATCCTTCGGGACAGGGTTCTACGAGCAGTACTTC.

The chain combines TRBV28 with TRBJ1-3, with D unclear. CDR3 size: 16 residues. Trimming took 3 bases from V and 0 from J, leaving 12 bases between them. Germline-derived CDR1 and CDR2 are MDHEN and SYDVKM. The CDR3 is CASSFRLLSSGNTIYF. CDR3 DNA: TGTGCCAGCAGTTTTAGACTTCTTAGCTCTGGAAACACCATATATTTT. Supplemented by reference TRBV28 and TRBJ1-3, the full variable domain reads DVKVTQSSRYLVKRTGEKVFLECVQDMDHENMFWYRQDPGLGLRLIYFSYDVKMKEKGDIPEGYSVSREKKERFSLILESASTNQTSMYLCASSFRLLSSGNTIYFGEGSWLTVV.

The chain uses TRBV5-1 and TRBJ1-1; unclear D gene. Germline CDR1 and CDR2: SGHRS and YFSETQ. V gave up 7 bases and J gave up 0 bases, with 25 bases separating them. This CDR3 is 18 amino acids long. For the CDR3, the DNA is TGCGCCAGCGCCCGCGGCGAGACGGCCAACGATTTGAACACTGAAGCTTTCTTT. Translation: CASARGETANDLNTEAFF.

The rearrangement uses TRBV21-1 and TRBJ2-2; the D segment call TRBD2 is taken from the table without a DNA check. TRBV21-1 is a known pseudogene. The CDR3 sequence is 16 residues long. The CDR3 protein is CASSKVDCGNTGELFF. CDR3 DNA sequence: TGTGCCAGCAGCAAAGTAGACTGCGGGAACACCGGGGAGCTGTTTTTT.

This chain links TRBV10-3 with TRBJ2-5; TRBD1 is a possible D gene (6 bases). The germline V gene has CDR1 ENHRY and CDR2 SYGVKD. Trimming pared 4 bases from V and 2 bases from J, leaving 23 bases between. This CDR3 is built from 18 residues. CDR3 residues: CAISGVRDKGGRQETQYF. The CDR3 region has the DNA TGTGCCATCAGTGGGGTCCGGGACAAGGGCGGACGTCAAGAGACCCAGTACTTC.

Points on this clone: This sample includes further DNA sequences coding for the same CDR3. V usage is TRBV28 and J usage is TRBJ1-2; D might be TRBD1 (5 bases). Germline V gene sequence: CDR1 MDHEN, CDR2 SYDVKM. CDR3 size: 14 residues. V lost 2 bases to trimming and J lost 3 bases, with 10 bases between them. CDR3 coding DNA: TGTGCCAGCAGTTTAAGAGGAGGGGACTATGGCTACACCTTC. Its translation: CASSLRGGDYGYTF.

The chain is built from TRBV5-4 and TRBJ1-3; 7 bases are shared with TRBD1. The CDR3 extends over 15 amino acids. CDR1 and CDR2 (germline): SGHNT, YYREEE (reference sequence). V lost 0 bases, J lost 4 bases, and 4 bases stayed unmatched. This chain's CDR3 is CASSLDQGDGNTIYF. In nucleotides, the CDR3 is TGTGCCAGCAGCTTGGATCAGGGGGACGGAAACACCATATATTTT.

This clone was counted a single time. The chain has TRBV5-1 and TRBJ2-3, with 8 nucleotides matching TRBD2. This CDR3 contains 14 residues. Unmatched junction bases numbered 9, after V lost 7 bases and J lost 5 bases. Germline assignment: CDR1 SGHRS and CDR2 YFSETQ. In nucleotides, the CDR3 is TGCGCCAGCTGCCCGGGGGGGCTTGGAGATACGCAGTATTTT. Translation: CASCPGGLGDTQYF.

The chain has TRBV27 and TRBJ2-3; possibly TRBD1 for D (5 bases). CDR1 and CDR2 from the germline V gene are MNHEY and SMNVEV (reference sequence). The CDR3 is 18 residues long. Trimming left V 4 bases short and J 0 bases short, with 20 bases between. The CDR3 coding sequence is TGTGCCAGCAGTTCCCTGGGGCCCGGGTCTTTTAGCACAGATACGCAGTATTTT. Protein product: CASSSLGPGSFSTDTQYF.

This rearrangement joins TRBV19 to TRBJ2-1, with unresolved D. Trimming cost V 5 bases and J 7 bases, with 18 bases left between them. CDR3 length: 15 residues. Germline assignment: CDR1 LNHDA and CDR2 SQIVND (reference sequence). The CDR3 sequence: CASSSTIPLINEQFF. The CDR3 coding sequence is TGTGCCAGTAGTTCTACTATCCCCTTAATAAATGAGCAGTTCTTC.

The rearrangement joins TRBV30 to TRBJ1-2; 8 bases agree with TRBD1. There are 12 residues in the CDR3. The V gene's germline CDR1 is GTSNPN and CDR2 SVGIG (reference sequence). J lost 3 bases, V lost 5 bases, and 2 bases had no gene match. CDR3 protein: CAWEDRDYGYTF. Here the CDR3 DNA reads TGTGCCTGGGAGGACAGGGACTATGGCTACACCTTC.

This chain joins TRBV5-4 and TRBJ2-5, with D perhaps TRBD1 (6 bases). V lost 4 bases to trimming and J lost 4 bases, with 20 bases between them. Germline CDR1 is SGHNT and CDR2 is YYREEE (reference sequence). The CDR3 is made up of 16 amino acids. This CDR3 is CASSPPGRGRGETQYF. CDR3 nucleotide sequence: TGTGCCAGCAGCCCCCCGGGTCGGGGCAGGGGAGAGACCCAGTACTTC.

This chain uses TRBV5-4 with TRBJ1-1; unclear D gene. In germline, CDR1 is SGHNT, CDR2 YYREEE (reference sequence). Trimming left V 0 bases short and J 0 bases short, with 3 bases between. The length of the CDR3 is 13 residues. The CDR3 coding sequence is TGTGCCAGCAGCTTGGACATGAACACTGAAGCTTTCTTT. Its translation: CASSLDMNTEAFF.

The chain has TRBV30 and TRBJ1-1; 7 nucleotides align to TRBD1. Trimming cost V 5 bases and J 1 base; bases outside gene matches: 10. This CDR3 region has 15 residues. CDR1 is GTSNPN, CDR2 SVGIG, per germline (reference sequence). Here the CDR3 reads CAWVFRTGGNTEAFF. The CDR3 DNA sequence: TGTGCCTGGGTTTTCAGGACAGGTGGGAACACTGAAGCTTTCTTT.

The V gene is TRBV5-1, the J gene TRBJ1-2; D is uncertain. The CDR3 has 13 residues. V was trimmed by 4 bases and J by 5 bases, leaving 12 bases between them. Germline CDR1 and CDR2: SGHRS and YFSETQ. The CDR3 coding sequence is TGCGCCAGCAGCCAGGAACCTCCTTATGGCTACACCTTC. This translates into CASSQEPPYGYTF. The full variable domain, in which reference TRBV5-1 and TRBJ1-2 provide the parts outside the CDR3, is KAGVTQTPRYLIKTRGQQVTLSCSPISGHRSVSWYQQTPGQGLQFLFEYFSETQRNKGNFPGRFSGRQFSNSRSEMNVSTLELGDSALYLCASSQEPPYGYTFGSGTRLTVV.

The chain carries TRBV5-6 and TRBJ2-5; 8 nucleotides match TRBD2. CDR1 is SGHDT, CDR2 YYEEEE, per germline. The CDR3 has 16 residues. V shed 4 bases and J 2 bases; nucleotides not matched to a gene: 10. The CDR3 is CASSPGTRGVQETQYF. The CDR3 DNA sequence: TGTGCCAGCAGCCCCGGTACGCGGGGGGTGCAAGAGACCCAGTACTTC.

In its sample, this clone was seen a few times. The gene calls are TRBV5-1 and TRBJ2-1, with D possibly matching TRBD2 (7 bases). The V gene lost 0 bases and the J gene lost 0 bases, with 13 bases spanning the gap. The germline V gene encodes CDR1 SGHRS and CDR2 YFSETQ. The CDR3 consists of 17 residues. CDR3 in amino acids: CASSLAGGPSSYNEQFF. In DNA form, the CDR3 reads TGCGCCAGCAGCTTGGCGGGGGGCCCGAGCTCCTACAATGAGCAGTTCTTC.

V and J are TRBV2 and TRBJ2-1; TRBD1 matches at 9 bases. Germline V gene data show CDR1 as SNHLY and CDR2 as FYNNEI. The CDR3 consists of 16 residues. V lost 6 bases to trimming and J lost 7 bases; unmatched junction nucleotides: 13. The CDR3 region is CASSLITGGGKNEQFF. CDR3 bases: TGTGCCAGCAGCCTAATAACAGGGGGCGGCAAGAATGAGCAGTTCTTC.

The chain couples TRBV5-1 to TRBJ1-1; 8 bases are a match to TRBD1. CDR3 length: 16 residues. V was clipped by 0 bases and J by 5 bases; unmatched bases: 9. Per germline, CDR1 SGHRS and CDR2 YFSETQ. CDR3 in DNA: TGCGCCAGCAGCTTGGGTACTACAGGGGGAGGAACTGAAGCTTTCTTT. Translation gives CASSLGTTGGGTEAFF.

CDR3 nucleotides: TGTGCCAGCTCACCCGGGACAGATGGACCTAACTATGGCTACACCTTC. This codes for CASSPGTDGPNYGYTF. The rearrangement uses TRBV18 and TRBJ1-2; 7 nucleotides align to TRBD1. The CDR3 covers 16 residues. J was trimmed by 0 bases and V by 3 bases; bases with no gene match: 7. The V gene's germline CDR1 is KGHSH and CDR2 LQKENI.

The V and J genes are TRBV6-6 and TRBJ1-6; tentative D call: TRBD1 (5 bases). Trimming took off 8 bases at V and 3 bases at J, with 11 bases between the two ends. The CDR3 has 14 residues. CDR1 is MNHNY and CDR2 is SVGAGI in the germline V gene (reference sequence). CDR3 bases: TGTGCCAGCCATCTGGGGGGCTATAATTCACCCCTCCACTTT. Translated: CASHLGGYNSPLHF.

J is TRBJ2-5 and V is TRBV5-1, with unresolved D. The germline V gene encodes CDR1 SGHRS and CDR2 YFSETQ. Trimming shortened V by 1 base and J by 4 bases, and 14 bases separated the two germline ends. The CDR3 consists of 15 residues. This CDR3 is CASSLPLEVGETQYF. The CDR3 DNA is TGCGCCAGCAGCTTGCCCCTAGAGGTAGGAGAGACCCAGTACTTC.